The rows below give T cell receptor beta chains drawn from one sample of a study of PD-L1 blockade in urothelial cancer. Profiled with immunoSEQ multiplex PCR; TCRdb holds only in-frame clones, not every one. This table has fewer than 65,000 clones, approximately 90% appearing once. The sample consisted of PBMCs, taken around atezolizumab (anti-PD-L1) treatment. Receptors originate from an older woman with urothelial cancer. The CDR3 runs from the conserved cysteine through the conserved F or W. The D gene is left open where the match is weak. The listing skips clone size in some rows; elsewhere it reads once, few, many or a size class.

d_call,v_call,j_call,clone_size,cdr3_aa,cdr3_nt
TRBD2,TRBV4-1,TRBJ2-1,-,CASSQMLLAGAGNEQFF,TGCGCCAGCAGCCAAATGCTGCTAGCGGGAGCGGGGAATGAGCAGTTCTTC
-,TRBV21-1,TRBJ1-2,-,CASSPNSAGQGPYFNYGYTF,TGTGCCAGCAGCCCAAATTCGGCCGGACAGGGGCCCTATTTTAACTATGGCTACACCTTC
-,TRBV1,TRBJ1-1,-,CTSSQAQNWGQFRVPEAFF,TGCACCAGCAGCCAAGCCCAGAACTGGGGACAGTTTAGGGTTCCTGAAGCTTTCTTT
-,TRBV7-8,TRBJ1-1,once,CASSLQGLKAFF,TGTGCCAGCAGCTTACAGGGGCTGAAAGCTTTCTTT
TRBD2,TRBV28,TRBJ2-1,-,CASVIAGGVGEQFF,TGTGCCAGCGTAATAGCGGGGGGGGTAGGAGAGCAGTTCTTC
-,TRBV6-5,TRBJ1-2,-,CASSRTDRSNYGYTF,TGTGCCAGCAGCCGCACGGACAGATCTAACTATGGCTACACCTTC
TRBD2,TRBV10-1,TRBJ2-1,-,CASSESKGLAGLYNEQFF,TGCGCCAGCAGTGAGTCGAAGGGACTAGCGGGGCTTTACAATGAGCAGTTCTTC
TRBD1,TRBV18,TRBJ1-1,-,CASSPAGQGTSNTEAFF,TGTGCCAGCTCACCGGCCGGACAGGGCACGAGTAACACTGAAGCTTTCTTT
TRBD1,TRBV10-3,TRBJ1-2,-,CAISEGQGPLSYGYTF,TGTGCCATCAGTGAGGGACAGGGCCCTCTTAGCTATGGCTACACCTTC
-,TRBV5-1,TRBJ1-2,-,CASSPRDPWGKGDYGYTF,TGCGCCAGCAGCCCGAGGGACCCGTGGGGGAAGGGGGACTATGGCTACACCTTC
-,TRBV7-8,TRBJ2-6,-,CASSARLGDSGANVLTF,TGTGCCAGCAGCGCCCGGCTAGGCGACTCTGGGGCCAACGTCCTGACTTTC
TRBD1,TRBV18,TRBJ1-1,once,CASSPRGRVSTFF,TGTGCCAGCTCACCCAGGGGGCGTGTTAGTACTTTCTTT
-,TRBV15,TRBJ2-2,-,CATSGTRLATGELFF,TGTGCCACCAGCGGGACACGGCTTGCCACCGGGGAGCTGTTTTTT
-,TRBV18,TRBJ2-3,-,CASSPVLSTDTQYF,TGTGCCAGCTCACCCGTCCTCTCCACAGATACGCAGTATTTT
TRBD1,TRBV4-2,TRBJ1-1,-,CASSQGGQPNTEAFF,TGTGCCAGCAGCCAAGGGGGACAGCCTAACACTGAAGCTTTCTTT
-,TRBV23-1,TRBJ1-1,-,CASSRRVGTEAFF,TGCGCCAGCAGTAGGCGGGTTGGGACTGAAGCTTTCTTT
-,TRBV6-5,TRBJ1-2,-,CASSLGGGFYGYTF,TGTGCCAGCAGTTTGGGGGGGGGCTTCTATGGCTACACCTTC
-,TRBV23-1,TRBJ2-7,-,CASSQFTELPYEQYF,TGCGCCAGCAGTCAATTCACAGAATTACCCTACGAGCAGTACTTC
-,TRBV20-1,TRBJ2-4,-,CSAFSGNGQYF,TGCAGTGCTTTCTCGGGGAATGGACAGTACTTC
-,TRBV25-1,TRBJ1-1,-,CASLPRGNTEAFF,TGTGCCAGCCTTCCCCGGGGGAACACTGAAGCTTTCTTT
-,TRBV7-2,TRBJ1-2,-,CASSPTSYGYTF,TGTGCCAGCAGCCCGACAAGCTATGGCTACACCTTC
-,TRBV27,TRBJ2-7,-,CASSSPARGSEQYF,TGTGCCAGCAGTTCCCCGGCCAGGGGCTCCGAGCAGTACTTC
-,TRBV29-1,TRBJ1-1,-,CSVDAGVSTEAFF,TGCAGCGTTGACGCGGGGGTGAGCACTGAAGCTTTCTTT
-,TRBV5-6,TRBJ1-1,-,CASRSGQNTEAFF,TGTGCCAGCAGGAGTGGACAGAACACTGAAGCTTTCTTT
-,TRBV9,TRBJ1-1,few,CASSEQGPTEAFF,TGTGCCAGCAGCGAACAGGGCCCCACTGAAGCTTTCTTT
TRBD2,TRBV28,TRBJ2-5,-,CASSGTSGRAFGETQYF,TGTGCCAGCAGTGGGACTAGCGGGAGGGCCTTTGGTGAGACCCAGTACTTC
-,TRBV11-3,TRBJ1-1,-,CASSPGPREQAFF,TGTGCCAGCAGCCCAGGGCCCAGGGAACAGGCTTTCTTT
-,TRBV11-3,TRBJ2-2,-,CASSFGGITSGELFF,TGTGCCAGCAGCTTCGGCGGGATCACTTCCGGGGAGCTGTTTTTT
TRBD1,TRBV10-3,TRBJ2-1,-,CAISARDRGRDEQFF,TGTGCCATCAGTGCAAGGGACAGGGGGCGGGATGAGCAGTTCTTC
-,TRBV5-1,TRBJ1-1,-,CASSLDSYTEAFF,TGCGCCAGCAGCTTGGACAGCTACACTGAAGCTTTCTTT
-,TRBV2,TRBJ1-6,-,CASSNRANSPLHF,TGTGCCAGCAGTAACAGGGCTAATTCACCCCTCCACTTT
TRBD2,TRBV5-1,TRBJ2-2,-,CASKVAGTGELFF,TGCGCCAGCAAGGTAGCGGGAACTGGGGAGCTGTTTTTT
TRBD1,TRBV4-1,TRBJ1-2,few,CASSQDSDRVYGGYTF,TGCGCCAGCAGCCAAGATTCCGACAGGGTATACGGTGGCTACACCTTC
-,TRBV27,TRBJ1-6,-,CASSPPSNSPLHF,TGTGCCAGCAGTCCCCCCTCCAATTCACCCCTCCACTTT
-,TRBV7-8,TRBJ2-5,-,CASSVLSGQETQYF,TGTGCCAGCAGTGTTCTGAGCGGGCAAGAGACCCAGTACTTC
-,TRBV27,TRBJ1-6,-,CASRYRSDNSPLHF,TGTGCCAGCAGATACAGGAGCGATAATTCACCCCTCCACTTT
TRBD1,TRBV2,TRBJ1-5,-,CASSELGQGVAPQHF,TGTGCCAGCAGTGAATTGGGACAGGGTGTAGCGCCCCAGCATTTT